A selection of T cell receptor beta chains follows, all from one sample in a study of vaccination and CD4 T cells after COVID-19. A single record per CDR3 protein comes from TCRdb applying MiXCR to the PCR reads. The sample lists about 20,000 distinct CDR3 sequences, roughly three fifths occurring once. Their antigens remain unidentified. Sequenced material: CD4+ T cells from blood, cultured in vitro. Receptors originate from a human donor who had recovered from COVID-19. The CDR3 runs from the conserved cysteine through the conserved F or W. D genes are given only for firm matches. Size is stated for part of the rows, as once, few or many counts, or as a class when the clone is expanded.

clone_size	d_call	j_call	v_call	cdr3_nt	cdr3_aa
-	-	TRBJ1-2	TRBV12-3/TRBV12-4	TGTGCCAGCAGTATGGACGGGACCTATGGCTACACCTTC	CASSMDGTYGYTF
-	-	TRBJ2-2	TRBV11-2	TGTGCCAGCAGCTTGAGGGGTTCGGCCACCGGGGAGCTGTTTTTT	CASSLRGSATGELFF
-	TRBD1	TRBJ1-5	TRBV27	TGTGCCAGCAGTCCCTATGGACAGGCAAGCAATCAGCCCCAGCATTTT	CASSPYGQASNQPQHF
few	-	TRBJ2-2	TRBV5-1	TGCGCCAGCAGCTCGGCAGGGAGAAACACCGGGGAGCTGTTTTTT	CASSSAGRNTGELFF
few	TRBD2	TRBJ2-3	TRBV20-1	TGCAGTGCTAAAAGGGGAGGGCGCACAGATACGCAGTATTTT	CSAKRGGRTDTQYF
-	-	TRBJ1-1	TRBV5-4	TGTGCCAGCAGCCCGGGGGGCACTGAAGCTTTCTTT	CASSPGGTEAFF
-	-	TRBJ2-7	TRBV18	TGTGCCAGCTCTCTCACCCTCACAGCGGGTCGCGAAGCCTACGAGCAGTACTTC	CASSLTLTAGREAYEQYF
few	-	TRBJ2-5	TRBV6-5	TGTGCCAGCAGTTACTCGGACACCCAAGAGACCCAGTACTTC	CASSYSDTQETQYF
-	TRBD1	TRBJ2-7	TRBV6-1	TGTGCCAGCAGTGAGGGGACAGTCTTCTACGAGCAGTACTTC	CASSEGTVFYEQYF
-	TRBD1	TRBJ1-4	TRBV20-1	TGCAGTGCTAGTCCCCACAACGCTTACAGGGGGCGAGGTGAAAAACTGTTTTTT	CSASPHNAYRGRGEKLFF
-	-	TRBJ2-4	TRBV7-2	TGTGCCAGCAGCTTAGCGCTTTTACCCCGCAAAAACATTCAGTACTTC	CASSLALLPRKNIQYF
-	-	TRBJ2-7	TRBV5-1	TGCGCCAGCAACCTCGGGGGCAGTAGCTACGAGCAGTACTTC	CASNLGGSSYEQYF
few	TRBD2	TRBJ2-3	TRBV5-1	TGCGCCAGCAGCACCTCCGACGGACTAGAATTAGATACGCAGTATTTT	CASSTSDGLELDTQYF
-	-	TRBJ2-5	TRBV4-1	TGCGCCAGCAGCCAAGTCGGGACTGGAAGCCAAGAGACCCAGTACTTC	CASSQVGTGSQETQYF
-	-	TRBJ2-1	TRBV6-5	TGTGCCAGCAGTTACTCCCCATCTGGGGAGCAGTTCTTC	CASSYSPSGEQFF
few	TRBD1	TRBJ1-6	TRBV7-2	TGTGCCAGCAGCAGCTCCGGGACAGCCGGTGCAACCCTCCACTTT	CASSSSGTAGATLHF
few	-	TRBJ2-3	TRBV5-1	TGCGCCAGCAGCTCCGGCGGCGGGGGCGGCACAGATACGCAGTATTTT	CASSSGGGGGTDTQYF
few	TRBD1	TRBJ2-2	TRBV19	TGTGCCAGTAGGACAGGGGCCTCGAACACCGGGGAGCTGTTTTTT	CASRTGASNTGELFF
-	-	TRBJ1-2	TRBV14	TGTGCCAGCAGCCAACAGGAGGGCCAGGGAGGCTACACCTTC	CASSQQEGQGGYTF
-	-	TRBJ1-6	TRBV4-2	TGTGCCAGCAGCCAAGAAGGAGGCGTAGGAGCCCTCCACTTT	CASSQEGGVGALHF
-	TRBD2	TRBJ2-3	TRBV19	TGTGCCAGTAGCCAACCGGGACTAGCAGCAGATACGCAGTATTTT	CASSQPGLAADTQYF